Listed below are T cell receptor beta chains from one sample, sequenced in a study of blood T cell repertoires in COVID-19. Sequenced by immunoSEQ multiplex PCR; TCRdb stores in-frame clones only, minus some. The sample has approximately 230,000 clones; about four fifths are singletons. Input material: peripheral blood. The receptors derive from an elderly man with acute or convalescent COVID-19. Each CDR3 is given with its conserved first and last residue.

v_call | cdr3_length | cdr3_aa
TRBV5-1 | 16 | CASSLAGRGGIDEQFF
TRBV7-8 | 16 | CASSLGLGRGDYEQYF
TRBV28 | 16 | CASSSGTAIATGGYTF
TRBV6-5 | 13 | CASTSGLNYGYTF
TRBV25-1 | 14 | CASNPQGRDSPLHF
TRBV6-5 | 16 | CASSYSKRGLNTEAFF
TRBV5-1 | 15 | CASSPGTAYGDEAFF
TRBV11-2 | 14 | CASSLEQGPYEQYF
TRBV19 | 17 | CASSKLTGDYSNQPQHF
TRBV24-1 | 14 | CATSDGTNYYGYTF
TRBV2 | 13 | CASTQGSGGVQYF
TRBV24-1 | 15 | CATAGLAGVTDTQYF
TRBV18 | 11 | CASSRDSGYTF
TRBV5-1 | 15 | CASSFGQGAYNEQFF
TRBV12-5 | 19 | CASGLVLGAQGISNQPQHF
TRBV19 | 11 | CASSQGGGYTF
TRBV2 | 11 | CASAGGGGYTF
TRBV5-1 | 17 | CASSLSQGTGGESPLHF
TRBV6-5 | 14 | CASRKTGTGAEEYF
TRBV3-1/TRBV3-2 | 14 | CASSLGQGGQPQHF
TRBV29-1 | 14 | CSAPSSLPYNEQFF
TRBV2 | 19 | CASSEIAGGARGTNEKLFF
TRBV4-1 | 13 | CASGIDRYRELFF
TRBV5-4 | 15 | CASSLEGSTNEKLFF
TRBV2 | 16 | CASIFNPGGNGEKLFF
TRBV10-3 | 14 | CAISERRSEDGYTF
TRBV7-8 | 14 | CASSPTGSGNTIYF
TRBV5-4 | 16 | CASSVRQAGSTDTQYF
TRBV9 | 15 | CASSVASAANYGYTF
TRBV5-1 | 12 | CASSLGVDTQYF
TRBV30 | 15 | CALPEAGGQAETQYF
TRBV28 | 17 | CASRTNPGTGGTGELFF
TRBV27 | 14 | CASSPRRENTEAFF
TRBV3-1/TRBV3-2 | 12 | CASSRGPEPQYF
TRBV28 | 15 | CASSLMDIQFQPQHF
TRBV6-6 | 13 | CASRQVLNEKLFF
TRBV5-8 | 15 | CASSPGQGGREKLFF
TRBV11-2 | 14 | CASSLGQGYNEQFF
TRBV10-3 | 14 | CAISEGTSGDTQYF
TRBV30 | 15 | CAWSVAGQGGYEQYF
TRBV18 | 15 | CASSPYRTGVHEQYF
TRBV12-5 | 14 | CASAGTGGYYGYTF
TRBV7-9 | 15 | CASSHATGHGKTQYF
TRBV19 | 13 | CASSRQGRSEQFF
TRBV10-3 | 14 | CAISRGRDSGEQYF
TRBV30 | 16 | CAWSVRLNRGNSPLHF
TRBV18 | 15 | CASSPPGTGTGELFF
TRBV28 | 15 | CASRETGVGRNEQFF